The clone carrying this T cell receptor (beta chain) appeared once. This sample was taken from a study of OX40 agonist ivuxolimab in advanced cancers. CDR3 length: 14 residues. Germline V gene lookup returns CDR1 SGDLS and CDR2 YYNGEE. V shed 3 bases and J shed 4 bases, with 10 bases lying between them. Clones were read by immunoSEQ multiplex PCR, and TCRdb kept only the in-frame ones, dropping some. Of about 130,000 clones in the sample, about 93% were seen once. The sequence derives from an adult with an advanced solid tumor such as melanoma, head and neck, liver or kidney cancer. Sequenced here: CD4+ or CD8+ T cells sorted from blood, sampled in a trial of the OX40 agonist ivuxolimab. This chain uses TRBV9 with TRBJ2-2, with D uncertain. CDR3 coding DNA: TGTGCCAGCAGCGCTAACTACGGCACCGGGGAGCTGTTTTTT. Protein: CASSANYGTGELFF.